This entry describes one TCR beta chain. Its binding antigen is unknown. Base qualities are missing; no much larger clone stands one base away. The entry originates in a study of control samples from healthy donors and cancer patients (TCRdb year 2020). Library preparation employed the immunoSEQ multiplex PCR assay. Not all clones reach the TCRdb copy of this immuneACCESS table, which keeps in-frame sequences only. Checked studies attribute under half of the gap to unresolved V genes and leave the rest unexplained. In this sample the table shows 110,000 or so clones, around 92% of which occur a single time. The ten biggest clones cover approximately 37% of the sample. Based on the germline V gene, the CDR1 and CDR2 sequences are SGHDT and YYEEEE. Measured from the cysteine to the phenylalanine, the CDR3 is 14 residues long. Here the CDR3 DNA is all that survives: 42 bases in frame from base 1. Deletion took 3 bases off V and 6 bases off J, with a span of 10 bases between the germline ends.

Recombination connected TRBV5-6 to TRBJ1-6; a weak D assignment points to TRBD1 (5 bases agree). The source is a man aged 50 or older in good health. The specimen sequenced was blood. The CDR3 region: CASSWGSPNSPLHF. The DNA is TGTGCCAGCAGCTGGGGGAGTCCTAATTCACCCCTCCACTTT.